This entry describes one T cell receptor (beta chain). The antigen is undetermined. This sample was taken from a study of OX40 agonist ivuxolimab in advanced cancers. Overall study results and limits: Low normalized T-cell clonal expansion was also seen in some nonresponders.

The CDR3 has 15 residues. Unmatched junction bases numbered 7, after V lost 5 bases and J lost 3 bases. Germline CDR1 is LNHDA and CDR2 is SQIVND (reference sequence). TCRdb keeps only in-frame clones here, not all; method: immunoSEQ multiplex PCR. In the table there are about 77,000 clones, 81% of which are singletons. Sequenced here: CD4+ or CD8+ T cells sorted from blood, sampled in a trial of the OX40 agonist ivuxolimab. The sequence was obtained from an adult with an advanced solid tumor such as melanoma, head and neck, liver or kidney cancer. This chain links TRBV19 with TRBJ2-7, with TRBD1 matching 10 bases. In DNA, the CDR3 is TGTGCCAGTAGTTTATGGACAGGGGGTGACTACGAGCAGTACTTC. This gives the protein CASSLWTGGDYEQYF.